These 29 T cell receptor beta chains were sequenced from one sample in a study of control samples from healthy donors and cancer patients (TCRdb year 2020). Receptor amplification or capture employed the immunoSEQ multiplex PCR assay. Imported from immuneACCESS, the table was reduced by TCRdb to in-frame sequences with V and J called. These copies leave out some clones; in studies compared against another copy, an unresolved V gene accounts for under half, and the cause of the remainder is not known. This sample is represented by about 92,000 clones; approximately 82% of them were singletons. Roughly 9.8% of the sample is taken by the ten largest. Sequencing used blood. Receptor source: a woman aged 55 to 70 in good health.

The chain employs TRBV28 and TRBJ1-5; TRBD1 might be the D (5 bases). Germline V gene sequence: CDR1 MDHEN, CDR2 SYDVKM. V shed 6 bases and J shed 2 bases, with 14 bases lying between them. The CDR3 runs 15 residues. The CDR3 is CASSELQAGNQPQHF. The CDR3 DNA reads TGTGCCAGCAGCGAACTACAGGCGGGCAATCAGCCCCAGCATTTT.

This rearrangement joins TRBV9 to TRBJ1-3; 10 nucleotides align to TRBD1. This CDR3 region has 17 residues. The ends lost 3 bases at V and 0 bases at J; junction bases unmatched: 6. Germline CDR1 SGDLS, CDR2 YYNGEE. The DNA for the CDR3 is TGTGCCAGCAGCGCCAGACAGGGGGCAAGCTCTGGAAACACCATATATTTT. This sequence encodes CASSARQGASSGNTIYF.

V usage is TRBV6-6 and J usage is TRBJ1-6, with a possible D match to TRBD1 (5 bases). With 8 bases removed from V and 7 bases from J, the gap between germline ends came to 12 bases. The length of the CDR3 is 13 residues. Germline V gene data show CDR1 as MNHNY and CDR2 as SVGAGI (reference sequence). The CDR3 DNA follows: TGTGCCAGCCGCAGGGCCGAGAATTCACCCCTCCACTTT. This sequence encodes CASRRAENSPLHF.

The chain joins TRBV28 to TRBJ2-3; TRBD2 matches at 10 bases. The CDR3 loop spans 21 amino acids. Germline values: CDR1 MDHEN, CDR2 SYDVKM. The trim removed 6 bases at V and 3 bases at J, leaving 24 bases unmatched. The DNA for the CDR3 is TGTGCCAGCAGCCGACCGACAGGGAGTACAGGGCTAGCGGGAGTTACAGATACGCAGTATTTT. It specifies CASSRPTGSTGLAGVTDTQYF.

This sequence joins TRBV5-6 and TRBJ2-7, with unresolved D. The V end was cut by 0 bases, the J end by 0 bases, with 10 bases between. Germline loops: CDR1 SGHDT, CDR2 YYEEEE. The CDR3 runs 15 residues. The CDR3 spells CASSLVGPTSYEQYF. The DNA of the CDR3 is TGTGCCAGCAGCTTGGTCGGGCCGACCTCCTACGAGCAGTACTTC. Based on the CDR3 plus reference TRBV5-6 and TRBJ2-7, the full variable domain is DAGVTQSPTHLIKTRGQQVTLRCSPKSGHDTVSWYQQALGQGPQFIFQYYEEEERQRGNFPDRFSGHQFPNYSSELNVNALLLGDSALYLCASSLVGPTSYEQYFGPGTRLTVT.

CDR3 coding DNA: TGTGCCAGCAGCTTGACAGGGTTGAAAGAGACCCAGTACTTC. This translates into CASSLTGLKETQYF. The rearrangement joins TRBV7-6 to TRBJ2-5; 7 bases match TRBD1. J was trimmed by 3 bases and V by 3 bases; bases with no gene match: 4. The CDR3 is made up of 14 amino acids. Looked up from germline, CDR1 is SGHVS and CDR2 is FNYEAQ.

Only one count was recorded for this clone. V gene TRBV2 combines with J gene TRBJ2-1; D might be TRBD1 (6 bases). The CDR3 spans 15 residues. The V gene lost 7 bases and the J gene lost 0 bases, with 13 bases spanning the gap. Per the germline V gene, CDR1 is SNHLY and CDR2 is FYNNEI. CDR3 in DNA: TGTGCCAGCACCCCTCTAGGGGGCTCCTACAATGAGCAGTTCTTC. Encoded protein: CASTPLGGSYNEQFF. The full variable domain, with the rest looked up from reference TRBV2 and TRBJ2-1, is EPEVTQTPSHQVTQMGQEVILRCVPISNHLYFYWYRQILGQKVEFLVSFYNNEISEKSEIFDDQFSVERPDGSNFTLKIRSTKLEDSAMYFCASTPLGGSYNEQFFGPGTRLTVL.

In its sample, this clone was seen once. The genes are TRBV6-5 and TRBJ2-7, with TRBD2 identical over 8 bases. Unmatched junction bases numbered 11, after V lost 5 bases and J lost 5 bases. The CDR3 has 15 amino acids. In germline, CDR1 is MNHEY, CDR2 SVGAGI. The chain's CDR3 is CASSHSGNPDDEQYF. CDR3 sequence (DNA): TGTGCCAGCAGTCATAGCGGGAACCCCGACGACGAGCAGTACTTC.

The chain recombines TRBV24-1 with TRBJ2-1; D gene uncertain. The CDR3 spans 13 residues. Germline V gene sequence: CDR1 KGHDR, CDR2 SFDVKD. The V end was cut by 3 bases, the J end by 7 bases, with 9 bases between. The CDR3 nucleotides read TGTGCCACCAGTGATGGCTTGTCTAATGAGCAGTTCTTC. This translates into CATSDGLSNEQFF.

CDR3 sequence: CAISDPGLASTDTQYF. Written as DNA, the CDR3 is TGTGCCATCAGTGACCCGGGACTAGCTAGCACAGATACGCAGTATTTT. The chain links TRBV10-3 to TRBJ2-3, with TRBD2 identical over 9 bases. Germline values: CDR1 ENHRY, CDR2 SYGVKD. The CDR3 has 16 amino acids. The V segment lost 3 bases and the J segment 0 bases; nucleotides outside the gene matches: 4.

V is TRBV5-4 and J is TRBJ2-1; the D gene is possibly TRBD2 (6 bases). Per germline, CDR1 SGHNT and CDR2 YYREEE (reference sequence). V was clipped by 4 bases and J by 5 bases, with 13 bases between them. This CDR3 has 14 residues. The CDR3 DNA reads TGTGCCAGCAGCCCCCGGGCGGGAAACAATGAGCAGTTCTTC. Its protein is CASSPRAGNNEQFF.

This chain links TRBV3-1 (or the pseudogene TRBV3-2) with TRBJ1-2; D is undetermined. This CDR3 has 12 residues. CDR1 is LGHDT and CDR2 is YNNKEL in the germline V gene (reference sequence). Trimming removed 9 bases from V and 7 bases from J, with 15 bases in between. For the CDR3, the DNA is TGTGCCAGTACCCTAGGGTGGAGTGGCTACACCTTC. This translates into CASTLGWSGYTF.

This chain links TRBV7-9 with TRBJ2-5; TRBD2 matches 10 bases. Unmatched junction bases numbered 4, after V lost 4 bases and J lost 5 bases. This CDR3 comprises 14 residues. Germline values: CDR1 SEHNR, CDR2 FQNEAQ (reference sequence). This CDR3 is CASSSLAGDETQYF. The CDR3 nucleotides are TGTGCCAGCAGCTCTCTAGCGGGAGATGAGACCCAGTACTTC. Filled out from reference TRBV7-9 and TRBJ2-5, the complete variable domain reads DTGVSQNPRHKITKRGQNVTFRCDPISEHNRLYWYRQTLGQGPEFLTYFQNEAQLEKSRLLSDRFSAERPKGSFSTLEIQRTEQGDSAMYLCASSSLAGDETQYFGPGTRLLVL.

The chain employs TRBV6-6 and TRBJ1-5; perhaps TRBD1 as D (6 bases). Trimming removed 7 bases at V and 0 bases at J, with 10 bases between. This CDR3 is 14 amino acids long. CDR1 is MNHNY and CDR2 is SVGAGI in the germline V gene (reference sequence). This chain's CDR3 is CASIQGHSNQPQHF. DNA for the CDR3: TGTGCCAGCATCCAGGGGCATAGCAATCAGCCCCAGCATTTT.

Ten or more counts support this clone. The chain recombines TRBV6-1 with TRBJ1-2, with unresolved D. CDR1 and CDR2 from the germline V gene are MNHNS and SASEGT. Trimming pared 3 bases from V and 0 bases from J, leaving 14 bases between. This CDR3 region has 16 residues. CDR3 protein: CASSEENWIANYGYTF. In nucleotides, the CDR3 is TGTGCCAGCAGTGAGGAGAACTGGATTGCTAACTATGGCTACACCTTC.

In this sample, this clone turned up once. The chain employs TRBV11-2 and TRBJ2-3; D is possibly TRBD1 (6 bases). Germline V gene data show CDR1 as SGHAT and CDR2 as FQNNGV. This CDR3 spans 13 amino acids. The ends were cut back, 3 bases at V and 8 bases at J, with 12 bases in the middle. This chain's CDR3 is CASSFGTSGTQYF. Here the CDR3 DNA reads TGTGCCAGCAGCTTCGGGACATCCGGTACGCAGTATTTT. Variable domain in full (rest from reference TRBV11-2 and TRBJ2-3): EAGVAQSPRYKIIEKRQSVAFWCNPISGHATLYWYQQILGQGPKLLIQFQNNGVVDDSQLPKDRFSAERLKGVDSTLKIQPAKLEDSAVYLCASSFGTSGTQYFGPGTRLTVL.

J is TRBJ2-3 and V is TRBV29-1, with D unresolved. This CDR3 comprises 13 residues. Germline CDR1 SQVTM, CDR2 ANQGSEA. CDR3 loop: CSVPGIVTDTQYF. For the CDR3, the DNA is TGCAGTGTCCCTGGGATAGTCACAGATACGCAGTATTTT.

The V call is TRBV28, the J call TRBJ1-4; D gene unclear. The length of the CDR3 is 13 residues. Germline CDR1 and CDR2: MDHEN and SYDVKM. V lost 2 bases, J lost 4 bases, and 5 bases lay in between. The CDR3 DNA reads TGTGCCAGCAGTTTAGGGTTTAATGAAAAACTGTTTTTT. This gives the protein CASSLGFNEKLFF. The variable domain in full, completed from reference TRBV28 and TRBJ1-4, reads DVKVTQSSRYLVKRTGEKVFLECVQDMDHENMFWYRQDPGLGLRLIYFSYDVKMKEKGDIPEGYSVSREKKERFSLILESASTNQTSMYLCASSLGFNEKLFFGSGTQLSVL.

The chain recombines TRBV4-3 with TRBJ1-5; D unclear. Germline CDR1 and CDR2: LGHNA and YSLEER. V shed 1 base and J shed 7 bases, with 8 bases lying between them. The CDR3 spans 13 residues. CDR3 sequence: CASSQVMGQPQHF. The CDR3, as DNA: TGCGCCAGCAGCCAAGTTATGGGGCAGCCCCAGCATTTT.

The chain joins TRBV2 to TRBJ2-1; D is possibly TRBD1 or TRBD2 (5 bases each). Germline loops: CDR1 SNHLY, CDR2 FYNNEI. The CDR3 spans 14 residues. V lost 5 bases and J lost 3, with 11 bases in between. CDR3 nucleotide sequence: TGTGCCAGCAGTCTGGGGGAGCTCTACAATGAGCAGTTCTTC. It codes for CASSLGELYNEQFF.

The chain links TRBV3-1 (or the pseudogene TRBV3-2) to TRBJ1-5; 7 nucleotides align to TRBD1. Germline lookup yields CDR1 LGHDT and CDR2 YNNKEL (reference sequence). The CDR3 extends over 13 amino acids. The trim removed 6 bases at V and 5 bases at J, leaving 4 bases unmatched. The DNA for the CDR3 is TGTGCCAGCAGTCGACAGGGCGATCAGCCCCAGCATTTT. It is translated as CASSRQGDQPQHF.

This clone has a handful of counts. V gene TRBV2 combines with J gene TRBJ2-1; tentatively, D is TRBD2 (5 bases). The CDR3 runs to 15 residues. In germline, CDR1 is SNHLY, CDR2 FYNNEI. Trimming pared 4 bases from V and 9 bases from J, leaving 19 bases between. The DNA for the CDR3 is TGTGCCAGCAGTGGGGTTATGGGAGTTCGGGGTGAGCAGTTCTTC. This translates into CASSGVMGVRGEQFF.

The V gene is TRBV18, the J gene TRBJ1-1; D is uncertain. V dropped 3 bases and J dropped 1 base, with 15 bases sitting between them. This CDR3 has 16 amino acids. CDR1 is KGHSH, CDR2 LQKENI, per germline. For the CDR3, the DNA is TGTGCCAGCTCACCTTTAAAGTTGGGCACGAACACTGAAGCTTTCTTT. Protein sequence: CASSPLKLGTNTEAFF.

The chain recombines TRBV5-1 with TRBJ1-4, with 7 positions matching TRBD1. Trimming removed 4 bases from V and 2 bases from J; junction bases left unmatched: 2. Germline V lookup: CDR1 SGHRS, CDR2 YFSETQ. The CDR3 is made up of 14 amino acids. The CDR3 loop is CASSTGATNEKLFF. The CDR3 DNA reads as TGCGCCAGCAGCACAGGGGCCACTAATGAAAAACTGTTTTTT. The complete variable domain, with remaining parts taken from reference TRBV5-1 and TRBJ1-4, reads KAGVTQTPRYLIKTRGQQVTLSCSPISGHRSVSWYQQTPGQGLQFLFEYFSETQRNKGNFPGRFSGRQFSNSRSEMNVSTLELGDSALYLCASSTGATNEKLFFGSGTQLSVL.

The V and J genes are TRBV5-6 and TRBJ2-7; D ambiguous. V lost 0 bases to trimming and J lost 5 bases, with 15 bases between them. Looked up from germline, CDR1 is SGHDT and CDR2 is YYEEEE. The CDR3 sequence is 15 residues long. Written as DNA, the CDR3 is TGTGCCAGCAGCTTGGCCATAGGGTATCCGGACGAGCAGTACTTC. This encodes CASSLAIGYPDEQYF.

This clone appeared once. This chain connects TRBV13 to TRBJ2-5; 12 bases align to TRBD2. This CDR3 has 15 residues. V was clipped by 6 bases and J by 5 bases; unmatched bases: 7. Germline V gene lookup returns CDR1 PRHDT and CDR2 FYEKMQ (reference sequence). CDR3 nucleotide sequence: TGTGCCAGCAGTCCGTCTAGCGGGAGGGGGGAGACCCAGTACTTC. Protein sequence: CASSPSSGRGETQYF. Combining the CDR3 with reference TRBV13 and TRBJ2-5 gives the whole variable domain AAGVIQSPRHLIKEKRETATLKCYPIPRHDTVYWYQQGPGQDPQFLISFYEKMQSDKGSIPDRFSAQQFSDYHSELNMSSLELGDSALYFCASSPSSGRGETQYFGPGTRLLVL.

This clone was counted many times. The chain couples TRBV5-1 to TRBJ1-1; D ambiguous. Germline loops: CDR1 SGHRS, CDR2 YFSETQ. CDR3 length equals 13 residues. Trimming cost V 2 bases and J 1 base, with 6 bases left between them. The CDR3 nucleotides read TGCGCCAGCAGCTTTGTAGCGAACACTGAAGCTTTCTTT. Protein sequence: CASSFVANTEAFF.

The J gene is TRBJ2-7, the V gene TRBV28; D possibly corresponds to TRBD2 (6 bases). V dropped 5 bases and J dropped 5 bases, with 28 bases sitting between them. CDR1 is MDHEN, CDR2 SYDVKM, per germline. This CDR3 has 18 amino acids. Written as DNA, the CDR3 is TGTGCCAGCAGTACTCGTCACAAGGAGGGCCAGACAAACGACGAGCAGTACTTC. It specifies CASSTRHKEGQTNDEQYF.

The J gene is TRBJ1-2, the V gene TRBV5-6; 12 bases align to TRBD1. With V trimmed by 4 bases and J by 4 bases, 8 bases remained unmatched. CDR3 size: 16 residues. Germline V gene sequence: CDR1 SGHDT, CDR2 YYEEEE. The CDR3 reads CASSTPGTGGGYGYTF. The CDR3, as DNA: TGTGCCAGCAGCACTCCCGGGACAGGGGGCGGCTATGGCTACACCTTC.